This TCR beta chain was obtained from a study of T cells in Graves' hyperthyroidism and ophthalmopathy. Amplification of TCR beta CDR3 regions was performed using RNA transcripts as template. The study used the HTBI primer set for a first-round RT-PCR of the TCR CDR3. TCRdb re-called the multiplex PCR reads with MiXCR, one entry per CDR3 protein. The sample lists around 300,000 distinct CDR3 sequences, 12% to 15% seen once, with 7% to 9% in the top ten. The CDR3 spans 12 residues. Trimming took 0 bases from V and 4 from J, leaving 7 bases between them. CDR1 and CDR2 from the germline V gene are DFQATT and SNEGSKA (reference sequence).

The V call is TRBV20-1, the J call TRBJ2-7; D is uncertain. The TCR originated in a woman in her forties with Graves' hyperthyroidism. Sequences were obtained from blood. For the CDR3, the DNA is TGCAGTGCTAGAGATATAGGGTACGAGCAGTACTTC. Its translation is CSARDIGYEQYF.